These 12 T cell receptor beta chains came from one sample sequenced in a study of blood T cell repertoires in COVID-19 (dated by TCRdb to 2020 to 2022). Libraries were prepared through the immunoSEQ multiplex PCR assay. TCRdb obtained this table from immuneACCESS and retained in-frame rearrangements with V and J assigned. These tables miss some clones; where compared with another copy, unresolved V genes account for less than half of the shortfall, and the remainder is unexplained. For this sample there are about 93,000 clones; approximately 89% appear just once. The ten largest make up roughly 2.1% of the sample. Sequencing input: peripheral blood. All receptors come from a man aged 50-59 years with acute or convalescent COVID-19.

The chain recombines TRBV28 with TRBJ1-5, with 9 bases aligning to TRBD1. This CDR3 region has 15 residues. The V segment lost 5 bases and the J segment 15 bases; nucleotides outside the gene matches: 17. From germline, CDR1 is MDHEN and CDR2 SYDVKM. Written as DNA, the CDR3 is TGTGCCAGCAGTACCCCGGACAGGGGCACCCCCCTGGGGCATTTT. Translation gives CASSTPDRGTPLGHF.

This chain connects TRBV2 to TRBJ1-4; D perhaps matches TRBD1 (6 bases). CDR1 is SNHLY and CDR2 is FYNNEI in the germline V gene. The V gene lost 6 bases and the J gene lost 0 bases, with 8 bases spanning the gap. The CDR3 runs to 14 residues. The CDR3, as DNA: TGTGCCAGCAGGGACAGTACAACTAATGAAAAACTGTTTTTT. As protein: CASRDSTTNEKLFF.

There are a few counts of this clone. The chain links TRBV10-1 to TRBJ1-5; D may be TRBD1 (5 bases). There are 14 residues in the CDR3. Per germline, CDR1 WNHNN and CDR2 SYGVQD (reference sequence). With 9 bases removed from V and 0 bases from J, the gap between germline ends came to 12 bases. CDR3 coding DNA: TGCGCCAGTGACAGTTCAGATAGCAATCAGCCCCAGCATTTT. Protein product: CASDSSDSNQPQHF.

The chain is built from TRBV7-8 and TRBJ1-1; D call uncertain. Trimming left V 4 bases short and J 2 bases short, with 14 bases between. The CDR3 is 15 amino acids. Germline CDR1 and CDR2: SGHVS and FQNEAQ. The CDR3 is CASSSRTRENTEAFF. For the CDR3, the DNA is TGTGCCAGCAGCTCGAGGACTAGGGAAAACACTGAAGCTTTCTTT.

This chain uses TRBV19 with TRBJ2-2; D is ambiguous. V was shortened by 6 bases and J by 4 bases, with 9 bases between the two germline ends. This CDR3 comprises 13 residues. Germline values: CDR1 LNHDA, CDR2 SQIVND (reference sequence). CDR3 loop: CASRRLGTGELFF. Here the CDR3 DNA reads TGTGCCAGTAGGAGGCTCGGCACCGGGGAGCTGTTTTTT.

This clone was seen only once. The chain has TRBV5-1 and TRBJ1-2; 9 bases are a match to TRBD1. The ends lost 3 bases at V and 8 bases at J; junction bases unmatched: 11. The CDR3 spans 15 residues. Germline loops: CDR1 SGHRS, CDR2 YFSETQ. CDR3 in DNA: TGCGCCAGCAGCTGGGGATGGTCCGGGACAGGGGGCTACACCTTC. The encoded protein is CASSWGWSGTGGYTF.

The V gene is TRBV6-2 or TRBV6-3, the J gene TRBJ2-1; perhaps TRBD1 as D (7 bases). Trimming took off 5 bases at V and 12 bases at J, with 11 bases between the two ends. The CDR3 extends over 11 amino acids. From germline, CDR1 is MNHEY and CDR2 SVGEGT. CDR3 amino acids: CASSGGTAQFF. Written as DNA, the CDR3 is TGTGCCAGCAGTGGAGGGACAGCGCAGTTCTTC.

The chain links TRBV4-2 to TRBJ2-4, with a weak D call TRBD2 (6 bases). This CDR3 has 16 amino acids. Germline V gene data show CDR1 as LGHNA and CDR2 as YNFKEQ. V was pared by 3 bases and J by 0 bases, with 12 bases between. CDR3 amino acids: CASSQGRRLAKNIQYF. The DNA of the CDR3 is TGTGCCAGCAGCCAGGGGAGGCGCTTAGCCAAAAACATTCAGTACTTC.

The chain links TRBV4-1 to TRBJ2-3, with TRBD2 matching 13 bases. The length of the CDR3 is 19 residues. The V gene's germline CDR1 is MGHRA and CDR2 YSYEKL. V was pared by 4 bases and J by 2 bases, with 12 bases of the junction left unmatched. CDR3 loop: CASSPTLRTSGGTTDTQYF. Written as DNA, the CDR3 is TGCGCCAGCAGCCCCACACTGAGGACTAGCGGGGGTACCACAGATACGCAGTATTTT.

The chain has TRBV2 and TRBJ2-7; D uncertain. V was clipped by 5 bases and J by 2 bases, with 7 bases between them. Germline V gives CDR1 SNHLY, CDR2 FYNNEI. This CDR3 contains 12 residues. CDR3 coding DNA: TGTGCCAGCAGTCTCCTAGCCTACGAGCAGTACTTC. This encodes CASSLLAYEQYF. Supplemented by reference TRBV2 and TRBJ2-7, the full variable domain reads EPEVTQTPSHQVTQMGQEVILRCVPISNHLYFYWYRQILGQKVEFLVSFYNNEISEKSEIFDDQFSVERPDGSNFTLKIRSTKLEDSAMYFCASSLLAYEQYFGPGTRLTVT.

J is TRBJ2-2 and V is TRBV6-1; TRBD1 agrees at 8 bases. V lost 2 bases to trimming and J lost 7 bases; unmatched junction nucleotides: 6. From germline, CDR1 is MNHNS and CDR2 SASEGT. The CDR3 is 15 amino acids. CDR3 nucleotide sequence: TGTGCCAGCAGTGAACAAGGACAGGGCTACGGGGAGCTGTTTTTT. Translated: CASSEQGQGYGELFF.

This clone was recorded only once. CDR3 sequence reads: CASSNRGVEQFF. The CDR3 DNA is TGTGCCAGCAGTAACAGGGGGGTGGAGCAGTTCTTC. This sequence joins TRBV3-1 (or the pseudogene TRBV3-2) and TRBJ2-1; 8 bases agree with TRBD1. The V segment lost 6 bases and the J segment 10 bases; nucleotides outside the gene matches: 5. The germline V gene has CDR1 LGHDT and CDR2 YNNKEL (reference sequence). This CDR3 spans 12 amino acids.